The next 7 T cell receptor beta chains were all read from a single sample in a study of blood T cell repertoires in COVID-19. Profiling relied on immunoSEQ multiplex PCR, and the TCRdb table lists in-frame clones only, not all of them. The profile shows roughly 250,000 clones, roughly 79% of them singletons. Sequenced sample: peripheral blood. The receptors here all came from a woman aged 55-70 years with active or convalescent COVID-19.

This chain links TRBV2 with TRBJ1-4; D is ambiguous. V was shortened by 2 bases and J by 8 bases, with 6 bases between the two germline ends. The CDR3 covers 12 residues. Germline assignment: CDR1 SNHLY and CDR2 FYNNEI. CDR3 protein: CASSESGEKLFF. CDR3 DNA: TGTGCCAGCAGTGAATCGGGGGAAAAACTGTTTTTT.

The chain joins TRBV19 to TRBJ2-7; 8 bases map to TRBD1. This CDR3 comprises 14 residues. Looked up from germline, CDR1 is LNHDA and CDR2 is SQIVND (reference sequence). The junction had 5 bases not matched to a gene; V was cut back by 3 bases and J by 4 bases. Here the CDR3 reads CASSIAGGWYEQYF. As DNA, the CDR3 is TGTGCCAGTAGTATTGCAGGGGGCTGGTACGAGCAGTACTTC.

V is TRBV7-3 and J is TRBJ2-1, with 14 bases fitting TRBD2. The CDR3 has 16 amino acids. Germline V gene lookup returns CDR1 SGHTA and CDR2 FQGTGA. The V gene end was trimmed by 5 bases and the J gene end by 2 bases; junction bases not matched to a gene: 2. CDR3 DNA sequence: TGTGCCAGCAGCCCGGGACTAGCGGGGGCCTACAATGAGCAGTTCTTC. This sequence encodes CASSPGLAGAYNEQFF.

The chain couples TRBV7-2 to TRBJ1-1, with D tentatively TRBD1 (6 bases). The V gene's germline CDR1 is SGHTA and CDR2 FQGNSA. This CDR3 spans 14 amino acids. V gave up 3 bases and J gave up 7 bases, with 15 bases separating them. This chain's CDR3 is CASSFGRGAIEAFF. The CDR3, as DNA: TGTGCCAGCAGCTTTGGCAGGGGTGCTATTGAAGCTTTCTTT.

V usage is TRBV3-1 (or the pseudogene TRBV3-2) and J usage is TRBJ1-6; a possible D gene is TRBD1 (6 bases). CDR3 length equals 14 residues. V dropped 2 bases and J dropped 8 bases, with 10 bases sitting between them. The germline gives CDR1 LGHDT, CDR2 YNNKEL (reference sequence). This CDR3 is CASSQQGMDSPLHF. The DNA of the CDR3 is TGTGCCAGCAGCCAACAGGGGATGGATTCACCCCTCCACTTT.

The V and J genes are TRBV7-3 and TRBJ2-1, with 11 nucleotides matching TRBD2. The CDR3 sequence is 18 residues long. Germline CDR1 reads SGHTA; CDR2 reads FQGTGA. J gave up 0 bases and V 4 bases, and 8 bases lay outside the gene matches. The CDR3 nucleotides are TGTGCCAGCAGCTCCATGGGGCTAGCGGGGGGCTCCTACAATGAGCAGTTCTTC. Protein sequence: CASSSMGLAGGSYNEQFF.

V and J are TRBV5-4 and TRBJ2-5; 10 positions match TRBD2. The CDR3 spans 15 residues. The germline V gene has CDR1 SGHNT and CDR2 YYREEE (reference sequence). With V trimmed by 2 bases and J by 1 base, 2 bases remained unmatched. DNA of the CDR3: TGTGCCAGCAGCTTCAGACTAGCGGGCCAAGAGACCCAGTACTTC. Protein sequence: CASSFRLAGQETQYF.